A single sample gave rise to the 22 T cell receptor beta chains below, sequenced in a study of blood T cell repertoires in COVID-19. Produced via immunoSEQ multiplex PCR; TCRdb's table is partial and in-frame only. The sample carries 200,000 to 250,000 clones, under 90% recorded once. The sample taken for sequencing was PBMCs or T cells enriched from blood (not recorded which). The source is a woman aged 55 to 70 who had recovered from COVID-19.

The chain couples TRBV12-5 to TRBJ2-7; no clear D. The V gene lost 6 bases and the J gene lost 1 base, with 13 bases spanning the gap. The CDR3 has 14 amino acids. Looked up from germline, CDR1 is LGHNT and CDR2 is FRNRAP. The CDR3 nucleotides are TGTGCTAGTGGACCGGCTGGCGGATCCTACGAGCAGTACTTC. Its protein is CASGPAGGSYEQYF.

The rearrangement uses TRBV12-5 and TRBJ2-3; weak D call: TRBD2 (6 bases). This CDR3 spans 14 amino acids. From germline, CDR1 is LGHNT and CDR2 FRNRAP. V lost 4 bases and J lost 5, with 13 bases in between. As DNA, the CDR3 is TGTGCTAGTGGTTCTATCGGGAGTGGAGATACGCAGTATTTT. Translation gives CASGSIGSGDTQYF.

The V and J genes are TRBV18 and TRBJ2-7; D possibly corresponds to TRBD1 (5 bases). The ends were cut back, 2 bases at V and 3 bases at J, with 14 bases in the middle. The CDR3 runs 15 residues. The V gene's germline CDR1 is KGHSH and CDR2 LQKENI. The CDR3 protein is CASSPAQGESYEQYF. Here the CDR3 DNA reads TGTGCCAGCTCACCAGCGCAGGGTGAAAGCTACGAGCAGTACTTC. Variable domain in full (rest from reference TRBV18 and TRBJ2-7): NAGVMQNPRHLVRRRGQEARLRCSPMKGHSHVYWYRQLPEEGLKFMVYLQKENIIDESGMPKERFSAEFPKEGPSILRIQQVVRGDSAAYFCASSPAQGESYEQYFGPGTRLTVT.

The CDR3, as DNA: TGTGCCAGCAGCCCGGGGACAGGCCCACTACCAAACTATGGCTACACCTTC. Translation: CASSPGTGPLPNYGYTF. This sequence joins TRBV11-2 and TRBJ1-2, with 8 bases lining up with TRBD1. The CDR3 loop spans 17 amino acids. The J segment lost 2 bases and the V segment lost 5 bases, leaving 13 bases of the junction unmatched. Germline V gives CDR1 SGHAT, CDR2 FQNNGV. Full variable domain (remainder filled in from reference TRBV11-2 and TRBJ1-2): EAGVAQSPRYKIIEKRQSVAFWCNPISGHATLYWYQQILGQGPKLLIQFQNNGVVDDSQLPKDRFSAERLKGVDSTLKIQPAKLEDSAVYLCASSPGTGPLPNYGYTFGSGTRLTVV.

V gene TRBV7-2 combines with J gene TRBJ2-7; 8 bases fit TRBD2. The CDR3 is 15 amino acids. V shed 5 bases and J 5 bases; nucleotides not matched to a gene: 11. In germline, CDR1 is SGHTA, CDR2 FQGNSA. CDR3: CASSNPTSARNEQYF. The CDR3 DNA reads TGTGCCAGCAGCAACCCGACTAGCGCCCGGAACGAGCAGTACTTC.

The CDR3 bases are TGTGCCAGCTCATTGACTAGCGGGAGAGACGAGCAGTACTTC. This encodes CASSLTSGRDEQYF. The chain uses TRBV18 and TRBJ2-7; 12 bases align to TRBD2. Germline V gene sequence: CDR1 KGHSH, CDR2 LQKENI. This CDR3 has 14 residues. J gave up 5 bases and V 5 bases, and 4 bases lay outside the gene matches.

This sequence joins TRBV18 and TRBJ1-6, with D possibly being TRBD1 (5 bases). V dropped 1 base and J dropped 18 bases, with 25 bases sitting between them. There are 16 residues in the CDR3. The germline V gene has CDR1 KGHSH and CDR2 LQKENI. DNA of the CDR3: TGTGCCAGCTCACCACGGGGGGTCGGATTGGAATTCACCCCCCACTTT. It yields the protein CASSPRGVGLEFTPHF. The whole variable domain, remainder taken from reference TRBV18 and TRBJ1-6, is NAGVMQNPRHLVRRRGQEARLRCSPMKGHSHVYWYRQLPEEGLKFMVYLQKENIIDESGMPKERFSAEFPKEGPSILRIQQVVRGDSAAYFCASSPRGVGLEFTPHFGNGTRLTVT.

The chain links TRBV25-1 to TRBJ1-1, with 7 nucleotides matching TRBD1. The germline gives CDR1 MGHDK, CDR2 SYGVNS. Trimming took 6 bases from V and 3 from J; bases not matched to a gene: 4. The CDR3 runs to 13 residues. The DNA of the CDR3 is TGTGCCAGCAGGGGGCAGGGGGACACTGAAGCTTTCTTT. Protein sequence: CASRGQGDTEAFF. Looking up the rest from reference TRBV25-1 and TRBJ1-1 gives the full variable domain: EADIYQTPRYLVIGTGKKITLECSQTMGHDKMYWYQQDPGMELHLIHYSYGVNSTEKGDLSSESTVSRIRTEHFPLTLESARPSHTSQYLCASRGQGDTEAFFGQGTRLTVV.

The chain is built from TRBV19 and TRBJ2-2; the D is unclear. V lost 3 bases to trimming and J lost 6 bases, with 11 bases between them. The CDR3 is 14 amino acids. CDR1 is LNHDA and CDR2 is SQIVND in the germline V gene (reference sequence). CDR3 in amino acids: CASSMGQTSGELFF. CDR3 sequence (DNA): TGTGCCAGTAGTATGGGTCAGACTTCCGGGGAGCTGTTTTTT.

This clone has a handful of counts. Other DNA sequences within the sample encode an identical CDR3. This chain connects TRBV4-1 to TRBJ2-2; D gene unclear. The ends were cut back, 0 bases at V and 3 bases at J, with 11 bases in the middle. The CDR3 extends over 16 amino acids. The germline V gene has CDR1 MGHRA and CDR2 YSYEKL. The CDR3 loop reads CASSQESRQDTGELFF. The DNA for the CDR3 is TGCGCCAGCAGCCAAGAATCCAGGCAGGACACCGGGGAGCTGTTTTTT.

The chain recombines TRBV7-8 with TRBJ2-3; no clear D gene. The germline gives CDR1 SGHVS, CDR2 FQNEAQ. The germline V and J ends were trimmed by 5 bases and 9 bases, with 15 bases remaining between them. The CDR3 contains 13 residues. Here the CDR3 DNA reads TGTGCCAGCAGCCCCCGGTCGAGGCGAACGCAGTATTTT. It codes for CASSPRSRRTQYF.

The genes are TRBV7-9 and TRBJ2-1, with D perhaps matching TRBD2 (5 bases). In germline, CDR1 is SEHNR, CDR2 FQNEAQ (reference sequence). This CDR3 region has 13 residues. V gave up 1 base and J gave up 9 bases, with 10 bases separating them. CDR3: CASSLEGVGEQFF. The CDR3 DNA reads TGTGCCAGCAGCTTAGAGGGAGTGGGTGAGCAGTTCTTC.

This clone was detected many times. The chain couples TRBV4-3 to TRBJ1-1, with 7 bases lining up with TRBD1. Germline V gives CDR1 LGHNA, CDR2 YSLEER. J lost 2 bases, V lost 1 base, and 4 bases had no gene match. The CDR3 loop spans 15 amino acids. The CDR3 DNA sequence: TGCGCCAGCAGCCAAGGACAGGGCTTAAACACTGAAGCTTTCTTT. Translation gives CASSQGQGLNTEAFF.

The J gene is TRBJ1-2, the V gene TRBV5-1; D is perhaps TRBD1 (6 bases). The germline CDR1 and CDR2 sequences are SGHRS and YFSETQ. Deletions cut 1 base from V and 7 bases from J, with 8 bases between. The CDR3 is 12 residues long. CDR3 sequence reads: CASSLTGSGYTF. The CDR3 DNA reads as TGCGCCAGCAGCTTGACAGGGAGTGGCTACACCTTC.

There are many counts of this clone. The CDR3 bases are TGCGCCAGCAGCCAAGGGGGACAGGCAACTAATGAAAAACTGTTTTTT. Translation: CASSQGGQATNEKLFF. The chain carries TRBV4-1 and TRBJ1-4, with 8 nucleotides matching TRBD1. This CDR3 is built from 16 residues. CDR1 MGHRA and CDR2 YSYEKL come from the germline V gene. The junction had 1 base not matched to a gene; V was cut back by 1 base and J by 0 bases.

The chain has TRBV5-1 and TRBJ1-4; D may be TRBD1 (6 bases). The V gene lost 5 bases and the J gene lost 5 bases, with 13 bases spanning the gap. This CDR3 comprises 14 residues. The V gene's germline CDR1 is SGHRS and CDR2 YFSETQ. The DNA for the CDR3 is TGCGCCAGCAGGCCGGGAGGGGGGAATGAAAAACTGTTTTTT. Protein product: CASRPGGGNEKLFF.

The chain recombines TRBV5-4 with TRBJ2-1, with TRBD2 as a possible D gene (7 bases). Germline CDR1 SGHNT, CDR2 YYREEE (reference sequence). CDR3 length: 15 amino acids. The ends were cut back, 5 bases at V and 7 bases at J, with 19 bases in the middle. CDR3 residues: CASSRTSAQGNEQFF. CDR3 nucleotide sequence: TGTGCCAGCAGTCGCACTAGCGCTCAGGGGAATGAGCAGTTCTTC.

The chain uses TRBV4-2 and TRBJ2-7; the D gene is possibly TRBD2 (6 bases). V lost 3 bases, J lost 0 bases, and 12 bases lay in between. CDR3 length: 15 residues. Germline CDR1 LGHNA, CDR2 YNFKEQ. CDR3 coding DNA: TGTGCCAGCAGCCACCCTTCCGGGAGCTCCTACGAGCAGTACTTC. Amino acids: CASSHPSGSSYEQYF.

The DNA for the CDR3 is TGTGCCAGCAGCCGAATTGGGCAGGGCGACTATGGCTACACCTTC. This codes for CASSRIGQGDYGYTF. V gene TRBV14 combines with J gene TRBJ1-2; TRBD1 is a possible D gene (5 bases). Germline-derived CDR1 and CDR2 are SGHDN and FVKESK. The CDR3 totals 15 residues. V was cut by 4 bases and J by 3 bases, with 15 bases left in between.

V usage is TRBV18 and J usage is TRBJ2-1; D is unresolved. Germline V lookup: CDR1 KGHSH, CDR2 LQKENI. This CDR3 is built from 14 residues. With 4 bases removed from V and 6 bases from J, the gap between germline ends came to 13 bases. CDR3 nucleotide sequence: TGTGCCAGCTCACTGTCCACAACGGGCAATGAGCAGTTCTTC. It encodes CASSLSTTGNEQFF.

V and J are TRBV7-9 and TRBJ1-4, with D possibly being TRBD1 (5 bases). V was trimmed by 0 bases and J by 4 bases, leaving 15 bases between them. CDR1 is SEHNR and CDR2 is FQNEAQ in the germline V gene (reference sequence). The CDR3 is made up of 17 amino acids. The CDR3 is CASSLAGIGGINEKLFF. CDR3 bases: TGTGCCAGCAGCTTAGCGGGTATCGGGGGGATTAATGAAAAACTGTTTTTT. Supplemented by reference TRBV7-9 and TRBJ1-4, the full variable domain reads DTGVSQNPRHKITKRGQNVTFRCDPISEHNRLYWYRQTLGQGPEFLTYFQNEAQLEKSRLLSDRFSAERPKGSFSTLEIQRTEQGDSAMYLCASSLAGIGGINEKLFFGSGTQLSVL.

This chain joins TRBV11-3 and TRBJ1-1; D gene unclear. Trimming took off 5 bases at V and 1 base at J, with 11 bases between the two ends. This CDR3 region has 14 residues. Germline lookup yields CDR1 SGHNT and CDR2 YENEEA. CDR3 coding DNA: TGTGCCAGCAGCCCCGGTGGTACGAACACTGAAGCTTTCTTT. This codes for CASSPGGTNTEAFF.